This T cell receptor beta chain stems from a study of blood T cell repertoires in COVID-19. The CDR3 runs 14 residues. J was trimmed by 6 bases and V by 5 bases; bases with no gene match: 7. CDR1 is SGHAT, CDR2 FQNNGV, per germline. TCRdb's copy holds only in-frame clones and misses some; the assay was immunoSEQ multiplex PCR. The sample has 150,000 or so clones, roughly 80% seen once. The chain uses TRBV11-2 and TRBJ2-7, with 10 bases fitting TRBD1. The sample taken for sequencing was peripheral blood. This receptor was identified in a woman at least 80 years old with acute or convalescent COVID-19. The CDR3 sequence is CASSPRTGGGEQYF. In DNA form, the CDR3 reads TGTGCCAGCAGCCCCAGGACAGGGGGTGGCGAGCAGTACTTC.